The 5 T cell receptor beta chains below come from one sample, sequenced in a study of cytotoxic CD8 clonotypes in ibrutinib-treated CLL. This table comes from immunoSEQ multiplex PCR, and its TCRdb copy is limited to in-frame clones, with some not included. The data hold about 50,000 clones, with 65% to 75% observed a single time. The sequenced sample was PBMCs, obtained after 12 months of ibrutinib treatment. These receptors originate from a human donor with chronic lymphocytic leukemia.

This CDR3 reads CASSTGDRERQPQHF. CDR3 nucleotide sequence: TGTGCCAGTAGCACCGGGGACAGGGAGCGTCAGCCCCAGCATTTT. V gene TRBV19 combines with J gene TRBJ1-5; 9 bases are shared with TRBD1. The V and J ends lost 6 bases and 6 bases, in that order; junction bases with no gene match: 9. The V gene's germline CDR1 is LNHDA and CDR2 SQIVND (reference sequence). The CDR3 sequence is 15 residues long.

V gene TRBV15 combines with J gene TRBJ2-1; 8 bases map to TRBD2. With 3 bases clipped from V and 3 bases from J, the junction kept 7 bases outside the gene matches. The CDR3 is made up of 16 amino acids. Germline V gene lookup returns CDR1 LNHNV and CDR2 YYDKDF (reference sequence). CDR3 in DNA: TGTGCCACCAGCAGTACCGAAGCGGGAGTCTACAATGAGCAGTTCTTC. It is translated as CATSSTEAGVYNEQFF.

The chain couples TRBV18 to TRBJ2-5; 8 positions agree with TRBD2. With 9 bases clipped from V and 5 bases from J, the junction kept 11 bases outside the gene matches. The CDR3 extends over 14 amino acids. The V gene's germline CDR1 is KGHSH and CDR2 LQKENI. This CDR3 is CASSLGRARETQYF. DNA for the CDR3: TGTGCCAGTTCGCTCGGGAGGGCTCGGGAGACCCAGTACTTC.

The rearrangement joins TRBV10-2 to TRBJ2-3; D is perhaps TRBD2 (6 bases). The V end was cut by 2 bases, the J end by 1 base, with 16 bases between. The CDR3 length is 17 residues. Germline V gene data show CDR1 as WSHSY and CDR2 as SAAADI. Here the CDR3 reads CASSEPTHTGGTDTQYF. The DNA of the CDR3 is TGCGCCAGCAGTGAGCCTACCCACACGGGGGGCACAGATACGCAGTATTTT.

This clone was seen a single time. V and J are TRBV30 and TRBJ1-1, with D uncertain. Trimming removed 3 bases at V and 1 base at J, with 6 bases between. The CDR3 contains 12 residues. Germline lookup yields CDR1 GTSNPN and CDR2 SVGIG (reference sequence). CDR3 residues: CAWSKGNTEAFF. The DNA for the CDR3 is TGTGCCTGGAGCAAGGGGAACACTGAAGCTTTCTTT.